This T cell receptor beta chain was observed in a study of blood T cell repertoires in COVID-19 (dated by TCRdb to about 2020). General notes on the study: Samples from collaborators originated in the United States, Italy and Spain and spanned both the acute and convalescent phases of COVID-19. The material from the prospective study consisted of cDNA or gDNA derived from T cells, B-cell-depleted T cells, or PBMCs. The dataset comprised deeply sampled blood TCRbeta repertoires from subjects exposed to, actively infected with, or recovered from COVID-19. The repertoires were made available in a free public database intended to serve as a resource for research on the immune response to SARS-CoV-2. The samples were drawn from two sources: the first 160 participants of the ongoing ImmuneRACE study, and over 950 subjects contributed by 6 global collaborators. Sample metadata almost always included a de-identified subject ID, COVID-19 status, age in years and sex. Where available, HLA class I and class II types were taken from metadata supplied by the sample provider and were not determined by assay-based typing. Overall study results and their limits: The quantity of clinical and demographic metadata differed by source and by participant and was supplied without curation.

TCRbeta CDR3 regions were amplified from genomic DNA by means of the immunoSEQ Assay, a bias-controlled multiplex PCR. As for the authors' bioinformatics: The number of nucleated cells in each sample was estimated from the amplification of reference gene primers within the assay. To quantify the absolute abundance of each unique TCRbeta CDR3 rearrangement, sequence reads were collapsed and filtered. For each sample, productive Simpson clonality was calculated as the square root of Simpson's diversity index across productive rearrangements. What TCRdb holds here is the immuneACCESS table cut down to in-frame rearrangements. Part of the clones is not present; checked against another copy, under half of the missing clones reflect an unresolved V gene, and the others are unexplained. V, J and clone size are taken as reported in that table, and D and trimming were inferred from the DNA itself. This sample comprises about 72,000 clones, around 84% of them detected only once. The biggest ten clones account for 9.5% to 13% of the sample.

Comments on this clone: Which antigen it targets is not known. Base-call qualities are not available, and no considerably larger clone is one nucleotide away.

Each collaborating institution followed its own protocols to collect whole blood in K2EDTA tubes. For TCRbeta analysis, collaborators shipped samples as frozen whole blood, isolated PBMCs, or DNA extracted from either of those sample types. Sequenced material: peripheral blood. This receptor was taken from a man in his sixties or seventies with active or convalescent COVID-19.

The CDR3 region reads CASSLGLAGTYEQYF. The base sequence is TGTGCCAGCAGCTTAGGGCTAGCGGGTACCTACGAGCAGTACTTC. Rearrangement joined TRBV11-2 to TRBJ2-7; TRBD2 matches 8 bases in the middle. From V the trimming removes 1 base and from J it removes 2 bases, while the gene matches leave 4 bases of the junction unaccounted for. CDR1 SGHAT and CDR2 FQNNGV are derived from the germline V gene. From the cysteine through the phenylalanine, the CDR3 covers 15 amino acids. The retained sequence is limited to the CDR3, 45 bases, with the frame set at the first base.